The 2 T cell receptor beta chains listed next were all sequenced from one sample in a study of blood T cell repertoires in COVID-19. The method was immunoSEQ multiplex PCR; TCRdb's version includes in-frame clones alone and lacks a portion of them. The sample consists of 65,000 to 90,000 clones, roughly 83% of them appearing once. Sequencing was performed on peripheral blood. These TCRs come from a middle-aged man with active COVID-19.

This clone was seen only a few times. The chain joins TRBV10-3 to TRBJ2-7, with TRBD1 as a possible D gene (6 bases). Germline V gene sequence: CDR1 ENHRY, CDR2 SYGVKD. Trimming shortened V by 4 bases and J by 6 bases, and 16 bases separated the two germline ends. The CDR3 spans 14 residues. Here the CDR3 reads CAISGGSQGGEQYF. CDR3 coding DNA: TGTGCCATCAGTGGGGGCTCCCAAGGGGGCGAGCAGTACTTC.

V and J are TRBV7-8 and TRBJ2-2; 8 bases match TRBD2. Germline lookup yields CDR1 SGHVS and CDR2 FQNEAQ. The CDR3 totals 16 residues. The ends lost 2 bases at V and 5 bases at J; junction bases unmatched: 7. The CDR3: CASSLRLATGTGELFF. CDR3 DNA sequence: TGTGCCAGCAGCTTAAGACTAGCGACGGGGACCGGGGAGCTGTTTTTT.